This T cell receptor (beta chain) emerged from a study of T cells in localized non-small cell lung cancer. Study-wide points: Among the tissues sampled, uninvolved adjacent lung had the highest T cell clonality, above tumor. Owing to sequencing of a solitary tumor region, heterogeneity cannot be discounted.

Profiling relied on immunoSEQ multiplex PCR, and the TCRdb table lists in-frame clones only, not all of them. Of about 2,800 clones listed, around 25% are singletons. In the case of this clone: What it binds is not known.

CDR1 ENHRY and CDR2 SYGVKD come from the germline V gene. The CDR3 extends over 12 amino acids. Trimming left V 10 bases short and J 3 bases short, with 12 bases between. The source material was lung tumor tissue, sampled before any cancer treatment. The chain combines TRBV10-3 with TRBJ1-2; D gene ambiguous. The sequence came from a man aged 40 to 70 with stage I squamous cell lung carcinoma. The CDR3 DNA follows: TGTGCCAGCGGAGGCCAGTACTATGGCTACACCTTC. Its protein is CASGGQYYGYTF.